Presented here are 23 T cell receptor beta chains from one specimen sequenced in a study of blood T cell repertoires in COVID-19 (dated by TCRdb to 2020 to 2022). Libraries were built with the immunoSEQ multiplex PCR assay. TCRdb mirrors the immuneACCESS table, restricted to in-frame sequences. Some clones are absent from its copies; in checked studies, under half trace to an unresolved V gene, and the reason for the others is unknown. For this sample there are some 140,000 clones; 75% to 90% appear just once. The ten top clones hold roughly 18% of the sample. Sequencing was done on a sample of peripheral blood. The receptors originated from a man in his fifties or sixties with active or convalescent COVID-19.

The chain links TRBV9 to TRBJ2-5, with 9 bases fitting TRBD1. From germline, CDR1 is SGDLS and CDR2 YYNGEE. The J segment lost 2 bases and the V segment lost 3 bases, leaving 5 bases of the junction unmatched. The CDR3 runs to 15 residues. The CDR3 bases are TGTGCCAGCAGCGCCGGGACAGGGAAACAAGAGACCCAGTACTTC. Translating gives CASSAGTGKQETQYF.

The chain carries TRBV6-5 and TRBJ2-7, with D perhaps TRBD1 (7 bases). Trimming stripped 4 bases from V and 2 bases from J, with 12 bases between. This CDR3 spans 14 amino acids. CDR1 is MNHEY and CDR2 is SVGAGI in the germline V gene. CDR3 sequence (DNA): TGTGCCAGCAGTTGGACAGGCGGGGCCTACGAGCAGTACTTC. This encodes CASSWTGGAYEQYF.

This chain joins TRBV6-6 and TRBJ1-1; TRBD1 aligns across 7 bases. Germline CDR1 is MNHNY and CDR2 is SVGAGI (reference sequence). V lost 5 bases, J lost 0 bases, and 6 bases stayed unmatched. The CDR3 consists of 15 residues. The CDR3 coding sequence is TGTGCCAGCAGTGCACAGGGGTCCATGAACACTGAAGCTTTCTTT. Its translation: CASSAQGSMNTEAFF.

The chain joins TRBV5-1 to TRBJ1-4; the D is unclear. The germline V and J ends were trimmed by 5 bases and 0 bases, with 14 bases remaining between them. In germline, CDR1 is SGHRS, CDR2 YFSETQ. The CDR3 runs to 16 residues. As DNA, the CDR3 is TGCGCCAGCAGTGAGGCGAACACCGCAACTAATGAAAAACTGTTTTTT. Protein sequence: CASSEANTATNEKLFF.

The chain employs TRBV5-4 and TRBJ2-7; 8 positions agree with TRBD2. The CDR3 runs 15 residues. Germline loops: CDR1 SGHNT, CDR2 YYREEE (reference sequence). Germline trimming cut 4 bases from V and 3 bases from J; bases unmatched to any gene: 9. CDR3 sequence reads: CASSKGYGGVYEQYF. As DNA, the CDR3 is TGTGCCAGCAGCAAAGGGTACGGGGGGGTCTACGAGCAGTACTTC.

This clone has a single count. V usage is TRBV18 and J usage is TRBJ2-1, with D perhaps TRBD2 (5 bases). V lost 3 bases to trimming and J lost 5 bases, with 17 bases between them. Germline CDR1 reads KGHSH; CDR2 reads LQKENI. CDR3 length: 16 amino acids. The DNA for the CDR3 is TGTGCCAGCTCACCTATTAGGGCGGGTCGGGACAATGAGCAGTTCTTC. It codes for CASSPIRAGRDNEQFF.

The CDR3: CASSSWPENSNQPQHF. CDR3 nucleotides: TGTGCCAGCAGCTCCTGGCCGGAGAATAGCAATCAGCCCCAGCATTTT. The rearrangement uses TRBV7-9 and TRBJ1-5; the D is unclear. The V and J ends lost 4 bases and 0 bases respectively, with 13 bases between them. The CDR3 covers 16 residues. Germline-derived CDR1 and CDR2 are SEHNR and FQNEAQ (reference sequence).

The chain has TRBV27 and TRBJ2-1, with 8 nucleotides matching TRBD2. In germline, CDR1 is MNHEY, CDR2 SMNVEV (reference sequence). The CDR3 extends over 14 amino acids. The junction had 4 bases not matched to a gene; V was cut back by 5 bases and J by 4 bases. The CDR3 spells CASSRAGGYNEQFF. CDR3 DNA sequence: TGTGCCAGCAGTAGGGCGGGGGGTTACAATGAGCAGTTCTTC.

Here the CDR3 reads CASSLVGLAGVRSGELFF. The CDR3 DNA sequence: TGTGCCAGCAGCTTGGTTGGACTAGCGGGAGTCCGGAGCGGGGAGCTGTTTTTT. The chain employs TRBV5-4 and TRBJ2-2; 13 bases are shared with TRBD2. The V segment lost 0 bases and the J segment 7 bases; nucleotides outside the gene matches: 9. In germline, CDR1 is SGHNT, CDR2 YYREEE (reference sequence). The CDR3 runs to 18 residues.

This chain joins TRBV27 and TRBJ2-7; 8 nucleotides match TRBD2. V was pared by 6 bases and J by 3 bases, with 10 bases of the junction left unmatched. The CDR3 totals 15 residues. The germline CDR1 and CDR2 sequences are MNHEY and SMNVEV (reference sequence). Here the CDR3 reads CASREDSGTLYEQYF. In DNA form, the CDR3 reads TGTGCCAGCAGGGAAGATAGCGGGACCCTCTACGAGCAGTACTTC.

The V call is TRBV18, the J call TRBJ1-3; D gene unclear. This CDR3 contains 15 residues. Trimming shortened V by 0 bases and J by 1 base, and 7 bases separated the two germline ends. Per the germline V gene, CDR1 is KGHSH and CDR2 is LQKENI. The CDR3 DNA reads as TGTGCCAGCTCACCACCCACTCTTTCTGGAAACACCATATATTTT. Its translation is CASSPPTLSGNTIYF.

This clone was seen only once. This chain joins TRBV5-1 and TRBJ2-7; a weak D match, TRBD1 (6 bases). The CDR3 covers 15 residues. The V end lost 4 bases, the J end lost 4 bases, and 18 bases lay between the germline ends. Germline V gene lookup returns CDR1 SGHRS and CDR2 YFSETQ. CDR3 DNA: TGCGCCAGCAGCACGACACAGGGAATCGGGTACGAGCAGTACTTC. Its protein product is CASSTTQGIGYEQYF.

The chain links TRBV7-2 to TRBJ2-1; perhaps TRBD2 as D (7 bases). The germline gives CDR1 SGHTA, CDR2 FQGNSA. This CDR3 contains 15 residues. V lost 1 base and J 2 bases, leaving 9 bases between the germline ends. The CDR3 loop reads CASSLVGGPYNEQFF. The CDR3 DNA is TGTGCCAGCAGCTTAGTCGGGGGGCCCTACAATGAGCAGTTCTTC.

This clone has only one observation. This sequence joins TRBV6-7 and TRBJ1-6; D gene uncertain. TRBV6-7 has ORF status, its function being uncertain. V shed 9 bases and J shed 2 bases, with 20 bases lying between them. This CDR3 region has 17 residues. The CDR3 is CARRTGLLLAYNSPLHF. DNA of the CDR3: TGTGCCAGAAGGACTGGACTCCTCTTGGCCTATAATTCACCCCTCCACTTT.

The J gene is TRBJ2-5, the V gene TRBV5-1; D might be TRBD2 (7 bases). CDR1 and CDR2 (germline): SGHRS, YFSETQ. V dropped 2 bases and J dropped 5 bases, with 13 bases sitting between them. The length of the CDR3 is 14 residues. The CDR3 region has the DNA TGCGCCAGCAGCTTAGGGGGGGTGTCCGAGACCCAGTACTTC. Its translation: CASSLGGVSETQYF.

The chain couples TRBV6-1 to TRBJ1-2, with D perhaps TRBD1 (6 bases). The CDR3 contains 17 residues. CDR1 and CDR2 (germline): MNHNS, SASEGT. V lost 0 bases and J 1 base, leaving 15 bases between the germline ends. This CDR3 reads CASSEAWQGLLNYGYTF. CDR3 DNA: TGTGCCAGCAGTGAAGCGTGGCAGGGGCTCCTTAACTATGGCTACACCTTC.

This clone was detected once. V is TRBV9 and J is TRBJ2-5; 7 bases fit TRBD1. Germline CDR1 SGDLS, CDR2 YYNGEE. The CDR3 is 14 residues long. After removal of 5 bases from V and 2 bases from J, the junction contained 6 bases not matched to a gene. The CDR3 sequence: CASRDGTVQETQYF. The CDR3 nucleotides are TGTGCCAGCAGGGATGGGACAGTTCAAGAGACCCAGTACTTC.

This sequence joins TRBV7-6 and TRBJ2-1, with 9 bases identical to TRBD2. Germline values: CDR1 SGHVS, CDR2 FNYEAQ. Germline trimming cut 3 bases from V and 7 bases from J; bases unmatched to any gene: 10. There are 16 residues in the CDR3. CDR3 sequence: CASSLTSGRPANEQFF. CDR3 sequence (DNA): TGTGCCAGCAGCTTGACTAGCGGAAGACCGGCGAATGAGCAGTTCTTC. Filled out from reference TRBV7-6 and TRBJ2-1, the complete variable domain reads GAGVSQSPRYKVTKRGQDVALRCDPISGHVSLYWYRQALGQGPEFLTYFNYEAQQDKSGLPNDRFSAERPEGSISTLTIQRTEQRDSAMYRCASSLTSGRPANEQFFGPGTRLTVL.

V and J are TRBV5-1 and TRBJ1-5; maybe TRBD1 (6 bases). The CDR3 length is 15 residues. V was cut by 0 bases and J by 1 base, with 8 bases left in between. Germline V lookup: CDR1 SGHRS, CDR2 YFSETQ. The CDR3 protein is CASSLGQDSNQPQHF. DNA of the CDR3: TGCGCCAGCAGCTTGGGACAGGACAGCAATCAGCCCCAGCATTTT.

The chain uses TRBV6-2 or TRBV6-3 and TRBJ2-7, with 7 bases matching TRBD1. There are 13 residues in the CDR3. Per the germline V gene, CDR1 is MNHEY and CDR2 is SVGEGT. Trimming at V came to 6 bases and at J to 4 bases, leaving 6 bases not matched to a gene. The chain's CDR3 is CASSLSGGYEQYF. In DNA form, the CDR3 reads TGTGCCAGCAGCCTTTCAGGGGGATACGAGCAGTACTTC.

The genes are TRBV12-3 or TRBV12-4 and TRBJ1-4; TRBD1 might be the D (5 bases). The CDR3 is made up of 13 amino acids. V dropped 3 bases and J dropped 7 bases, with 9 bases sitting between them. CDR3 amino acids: CASSLNGGEKLFF. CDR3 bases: TGTGCCAGCAGTTTGAACGGGGGTGAAAAACTGTTTTTT.

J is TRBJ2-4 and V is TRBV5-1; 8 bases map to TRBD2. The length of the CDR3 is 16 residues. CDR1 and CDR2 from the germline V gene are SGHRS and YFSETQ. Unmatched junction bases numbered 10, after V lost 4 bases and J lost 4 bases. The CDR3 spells CASSISGIDRKNIQYF. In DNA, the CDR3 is TGCGCCAGCAGCATTAGCGGGATAGATAGGAAAAACATTCAGTACTTC.

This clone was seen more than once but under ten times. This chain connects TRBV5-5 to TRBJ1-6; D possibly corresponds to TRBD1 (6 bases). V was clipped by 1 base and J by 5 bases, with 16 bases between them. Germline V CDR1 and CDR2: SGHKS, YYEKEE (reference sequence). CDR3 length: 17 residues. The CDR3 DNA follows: TGTGCCAGCAGCTTGTCACCACCGGACAGAAATAATTCACCCCTCCACTTT. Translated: CASSLSPPDRNNSPLHF.